A single sample is the source of the 19 T cell receptor delta chains below, sequenced in a study of γδ T cells in repeated Plasmodium falciparum infection. TCRdb re-called clones from the multiplex PCR reads via CATT. This sample carries roughly 90,000 delta-chain clones, 0.75% to 1% of them seen once, and the ten largest clones take roughly 9.9%. Flow sorting of PBMC yielded separate Vgamma9/Vdelta2+ and Vdelta2-negative gammadelta T cell populations for bulk repertoire analysis. Material: gamma-delta T cells from blood. The receptor set was obtained from a pool of human donors (malaria-infected and uninfected, not separated).

With regard to this clone: Since a far larger clone is one base different, this is likely a read error. Additional DNA sequences in this sample encode the identical CDR3. The V gene is TRDV1; the J gene was not called; the table's D call TRDD3 went unverified against the DNA. CDR3 length: 19 amino acids. Germline V gives CDR1 TSWWSYY, CDR2 QGS. Here the CDR3 reads CALGELFPRASRWGIKLIF. Written as DNA, the CDR3 is TGTGCTCTTGGGGAACTATTCCCCCGGGCTTCACGTTGGGGGATTAAGCTCATCTTT.

This clone was detected ten times or more. A single base is all that separates this from a far larger clone, so a read error is likely. Additional DNA sequences in this sample encode the identical CDR3. The CDR3 region has the DNA TGCGCCTGTGACACCCTCCCGGTGGGGGATACTGACGATAAACTCATCTTT. Its protein is CACDTLPVGDTDDKLIF. The chain is built from TRDV2 and TRDJ1, with TRDD3 identical over 10 bases. Assignment of the J gene here rests on matching the DNA to germline, because TCRdb gives none. The CDR3 length is 17 residues. CDR1 is GEAIGNYY, CDR2 EKD, per germline.

In this sample, this clone turned up a few times. A far larger clone is off by one base, so a read error is likely. The sample holds other DNA sequences that translate to the same CDR3. The V gene is TRDV2, the J gene TRDJ2, with D maybe TRDD3 (5 bases). TCRdb is silent on the J gene; assignment here came from matching the DNA to germline. Germline V lookup: CDR1 GEAIGNYY, CDR2 EKD. The CDR3 runs 16 residues. As DNA, the CDR3 is TGTGCCTGTGACATAATTGGGGTGGGAGAGACAGCGCAACTCTTCTTT. Translating it yields CACDIIGVGETAQLFF.

On this clone: The protein recorded in TCRdb matches a much larger clone and deviates from this DNA's translation at residue 8, suggesting a read error; the protein here is obtained by translating the DNA. The V call is TRDV2, the J call TRDJ1; TRDD3 agrees at 13 bases. TCRdb gives no J gene; it was assigned here by matching the DNA to germline. CDR3 length: 22 residues. Germline CDR1 reads GEAIGNYY; CDR2 reads EKD. J gave up 2 bases and V 0 bases, and 20 bases lay outside the gene matches. The CDR3 spells CACDTLKSPVLGDTHQTDKLIF. For the CDR3, the DNA is TGTGCCTGTGACACCCTTAAGAGTCCCGTACTGGGGGATACGCACCAGACCGATAAACTCATCTTT.

This clone has more than one count but fewer than ten. The TCRdb protein, from a much larger clone, departs from this DNA's translation at residue 5, likely by read error; the protein shown derives from the DNA. DNA of the CDR3: TGTGCCTGTGACGCCGTACGAGGTGGGGGATACGCGAGCACCGATAAACTCATCTTT. It codes for CACDAVRGGGYASTDKLIF. V and J are TRDV2 and TRDJ1; 11 nucleotides line up with TRDD3. Trimming took 3 bases from V and 1 from J; bases not matched to a gene: 15. Germline lookup yields CDR1 GEAIGNYY and CDR2 EKD. This CDR3 has 19 amino acids.

This clone was seen more than once but under ten times. A far larger clone is a single base away, which makes a read error likely. Other nucleotide sequences in the sample specify the same CDR3. The V gene is listed as TRDV1; no J gene was called; the D call of TRDD3 is as the table states it, not checked on the DNA. The CDR3 consists of 20 residues. Germline-derived CDR1 and CDR2 are TSWWSYY and QGS. The CDR3 DNA reads as TGTGCTCTTGGGGGATCCTTCCTCGGATTCTTCCGGGGGATACCCGATAAGCTCATCTTT. This sequence encodes CALGGSFLGFFRGIPDKLIF.

A note on this clone: It differs at one base from a far larger clone, so likely a read error. The same CDR3 arises from other DNA sequences in this sample as well. The chain employs TRDV1 and TRDJ1; D remains ambiguous. TCRdb gives no J gene; it was assigned here by matching the DNA to germline. This CDR3 has 12 amino acids. Germline CDR1 and CDR2: TSWWSYY and QGS. V was trimmed by 3 bases and J by 7 bases, leaving 9 bases between them. In nucleotides, the CDR3 is TGTGCTCTTGGGGAGTCCAGGGGTAAACTCATCTTT. Protein: CALGESRGKLIF.

This clone was recorded at least ten times. The mismatch at residue 17 between this DNA's translation and the TCRdb protein of a much larger clone likely reflects a read error; the protein shown is translated from the DNA. This chain uses TRDV1 with TRDJ1, with TRDD3 matching over 11 bases. CDR1 is TSWWSYY and CDR2 is QGS in the germline V gene. CDR3 size: 21 residues. The CDR3 is CALRRLIWGIQGGQYTGKLIF. Here the CDR3 DNA reads TGTGCTCTCCGCCGTCTAATCTGGGGGATACAGGGAGGCCAGTACACCGGTAAACTCATCTTT.

In this sample, this clone turned up a few times. The protein recorded in TCRdb matches a much larger clone and deviates from this DNA's translation at residue 12, suggesting a read error; the protein here is obtained by translating the DNA. V is TRDV2 and J is TRDJ1, with D uncertain. Germline V gene sequence: CDR1 GEAIGNYY, CDR2 EKD. This CDR3 is built from 14 residues. CDR3 in amino acids: CACDSLLNTDKHIF. CDR3 bases: TGTGCCTGTGACTCCTTACTTAACACCGATAAACACATCTTT.

This clone was recorded a few times. The TCRdb record carries a much larger clone's protein, which differs from this DNA's translation at residue 9; a read error is the likely cause, and the protein listed here is the DNA translation. This chain connects TRDV2 to TRDJ1; D is ambiguous. TCRdb is silent on the J gene; assignment here came from matching the DNA to germline. From germline, CDR1 is GEAIGNYY and CDR2 EKD. Trimming stripped 1 base from V and 0 bases from J, with 14 bases between. This CDR3 contains 16 residues. DNA for the CDR3: TGTGCCTGTGACACACACGGAGGTACTTACACCGATAAACTCATCTTT. As protein: CACDTHGGTYTDKLIF.

A word on this clone: A read error is the likely source, as a far larger clone sits one nucleotide away. Different DNA sequences within this sample yield the same CDR3. CDR3 sequence reads: CACDPVLGENYTDKLIF. CDR3 coding DNA: TGTGCCTGTGACCCCGTGCTGGGGGAAAACTACACCGATAAGCTCATCTTT. The V segment is TRDV2, and no J call was made; TRDD3, the table's D call, lacks a check against the DNA. CDR1 is GEAIGNYY and CDR2 is EKD in the germline V gene. The CDR3 totals 17 residues.

This clone was seen many times. Translating this DNA gives a protein that differs at residue 14 from the TCRdb one, which belongs to a much larger clone; a read error is likely, and the protein shown is this translation. J is TRDJ1 and V is TRDV2; TRDD3 might be the D (5 bases). Trimming stripped 3 bases from V and 4 bases from J, with 32 bases between. Germline V gene data show CDR1 as GEAIGNYY and CDR2 as EKD. The CDR3 runs 20 residues. CDR3 in amino acids: CACDPGGFAPGETLGDKLIF. As DNA, the CDR3 is TGTGCCTGTGACCCTGGAGGTTTTGCGCCAGGGGAAACTTTGGGCGATAAACTCATCTTT.

Note on this clone: Translating this DNA gives a protein that differs at residue 8 from the TCRdb one, which belongs to a much larger clone; a read error is likely, and the protein shown is this translation. This chain joins TRDV2 and TRDJ1; TRDD3 matches 10 bases. The J gene, missing from TCRdb, was assigned here through DNA to germline matching. J gave up 0 bases and V 0 bases, and 15 bases lay outside the gene matches. Germline V gene lookup returns CDR1 GEAIGNYY and CDR2 EKD. This CDR3 region has 20 residues. The CDR3 region has the DNA TGTGCCTGTGACACCGTTTCGGGGGGATACGGGCGTTTGTACACCGATAAACTCATCTTT. It codes for CACDTVSGGYGRLYTDKLIF.

With regard to this clone: TCRdb's listed protein matches a much larger clone and diverges from this DNA's translation at residue 16, likely through a read error; the protein shown comes from the DNA. This sample includes further DNA sequences coding for the same CDR3. The chain employs TRDV2 and TRDJ3; 12 positions match TRDD3. The J gene, not given by TCRdb, was assigned here from a germline match of the nucleotide sequence. The V gene's germline CDR1 is GEAIGNYY and CDR2 EKD. The CDR3 spans 19 residues. CDR3 in DNA: TGTGCCTGTGACACCGTACTGGGGGATACATCCTGGGACACCCGAAAGATGTTTTTC. Protein sequence: CACDTVLGDTSWDTRKMFF.

By sample share, this clone is medium-sized. This specimen includes other DNA sequences encoding the same CDR3. The chain carries TRDV2 and TRDJ1; 7 bases are a match to TRDD3. Per the germline V gene, CDR1 is GEAIGNYY and CDR2 is EKD. Trimming removed 3 bases from V and 2 bases from J; junction bases left unmatched: 14. The CDR3 length is 17 residues. CDR3 sequence (DNA): TGTGCCTGTGACCCTCAACGTGGGCCGGGGGATACCGATAAACTCATCTTT. Protein product: CACDPQRGPGDTDKLIF.

Worth noting for this clone: This may come from a read error, since a much larger clone is one base off. This chain links TRDV1 with TRDJ1, with 10 nucleotides matching TRDD3. TCRdb carries no J gene annotation; the J gene was assigned here by matching the DNA with germline. The length of the CDR3 is 23 residues. From germline, CDR1 is TSWWSYY and CDR2 QGS. This CDR3 reads CALGARLPFTGGWHGRRTDELIF. The CDR3 nucleotides are TGTGCTCTTGGGGCCCGTCTTCCTTTTACTGGGGGATGGCATGGCCGACGGACCGATGAACTCATCTTT.

The chain carries TRDV1 and TRDJ1, with D possibly matching TRDD3 (8 bases). TCRdb records no J gene; here it was assigned by comparing the DNA to germline. Germline V gives CDR1 TSWWSYY, CDR2 QGS. V gave up 4 bases and J gave up 2 bases, with 32 bases separating them. CDR3 size: 21 residues. CDR3 DNA sequence: TGTGCTCTTGGGGTAGGGGGACAGGAATTTTCCTACTGGGGGGCGACCGATAAACTCATCTTT. Amino acid sequence: CALGVGGQEFSYWGATDKLIF.

This clone was counted between two and nine times. This DNA translates differently at residues 8 and 15 from the TCRdb protein, which is that of a much larger clone; a read error is likely, and the protein shown is the DNA's own translation. The chain combines TRDV1 with TRDJ1; TRDD3 aligns across 12 bases. V shed 2 bases and J 1 base; nucleotides not matched to a gene: 38. The germline gives CDR1 TSWWSYY, CDR2 QGS. CDR3 length equals 28 residues. The CDR3 loop is CALGESTLLPAVVYRVLGDTRSTDKLIF. The CDR3 DNA reads TGTGCTCTTGGGGAATCCACTCTCCTACCGGCCGTGGTGTACCGTGTACTGGGGGATACTCGATCCACCGATAAACTCATCTTT.

This clone showed up just a few times. TCRdb assigns this DNA the protein of a much larger clone, which departs from its translation at residue 5; this likely reflects a read error, and the protein shown comes from translating the DNA. V gene TRDV2 combines with J gene TRDJ1; TRDD3 aligns across 9 bases. CDR1 and CDR2 (germline): GEAIGNYY, EKD. The CDR3 is made up of 18 amino acids. Trimming removed 3 bases from V and 1 base from J; junction bases left unmatched: 14. The CDR3 bases are TGTGCCTGTGACCCCTTGGTACTGGGGGACACTCCCACCGATAAACTCATCTTT. Residues: CACDPLVLGDTPTDKLIF.